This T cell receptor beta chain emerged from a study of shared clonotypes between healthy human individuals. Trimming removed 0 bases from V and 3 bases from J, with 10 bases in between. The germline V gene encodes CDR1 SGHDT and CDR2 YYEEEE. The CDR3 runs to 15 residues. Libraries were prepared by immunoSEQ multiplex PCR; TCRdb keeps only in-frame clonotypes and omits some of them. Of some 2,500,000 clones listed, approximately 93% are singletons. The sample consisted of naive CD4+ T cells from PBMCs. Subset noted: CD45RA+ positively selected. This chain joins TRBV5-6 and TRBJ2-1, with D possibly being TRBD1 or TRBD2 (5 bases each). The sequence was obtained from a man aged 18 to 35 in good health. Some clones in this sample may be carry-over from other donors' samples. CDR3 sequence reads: CASSLAGTHYNEQFF. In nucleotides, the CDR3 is TGTGCCAGCAGCTTGGCCGGGACCCACTACAATGAGCAGTTCTTC.